This T cell receptor (beta chain) was observed in a study of blood T cell repertoires in COVID-19. Study-wide background: Samples came from the United States, Italy and Spain, spanning acute and convalescent COVID-19. The analysed material was cDNA or gDNA that came from T cells, B-cell-depleted T cells, or PBMCs.

In the original processing: Researchers report that nucleated cell counts were estimated from reference gene primer amplification. The method was immunoSEQ multiplex PCR; TCRdb's version includes in-frame clones alone and lacks a portion of them. V, J and clone size were drawn from that table, and D and trimming were deduced from the DNA. The table has approximately 200,000 clones, around 88% seen once. The CDR3 contains 11 residues. Germline CDR1 SGHNT, CDR2 YYREEE (reference sequence). V lost 4 bases and J 4 bases, leaving 5 bases between the germline ends. Sequenced input: peripheral blood. The rearrangement uses TRBV5-4 and TRBJ2-5; no clear D. The receptor was derived from a man in his late teens or twenties with active or convalescent COVID-19. In DNA, the CDR3 is TGTGCCAGCAGCCCAGGAGAGACCCAGTACTTC. It is translated as CASSPGETQYF.